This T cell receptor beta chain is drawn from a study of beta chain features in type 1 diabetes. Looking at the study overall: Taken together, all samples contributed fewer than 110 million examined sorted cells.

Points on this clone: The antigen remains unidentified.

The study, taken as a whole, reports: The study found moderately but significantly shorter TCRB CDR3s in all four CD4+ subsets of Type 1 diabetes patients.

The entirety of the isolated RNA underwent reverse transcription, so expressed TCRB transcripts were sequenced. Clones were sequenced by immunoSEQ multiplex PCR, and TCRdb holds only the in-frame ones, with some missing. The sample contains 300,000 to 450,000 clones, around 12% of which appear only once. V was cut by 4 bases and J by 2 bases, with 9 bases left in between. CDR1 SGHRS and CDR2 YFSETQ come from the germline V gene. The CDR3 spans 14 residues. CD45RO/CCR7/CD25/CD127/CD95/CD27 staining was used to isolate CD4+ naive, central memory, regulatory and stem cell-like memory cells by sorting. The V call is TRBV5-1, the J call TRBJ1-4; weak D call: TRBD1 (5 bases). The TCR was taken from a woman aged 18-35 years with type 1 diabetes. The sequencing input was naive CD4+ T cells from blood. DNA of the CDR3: TGCGCCAGCAGCCCTGGGACTACTAATGAAAAACTGTTTTTT. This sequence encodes CASSPGTTNEKLFF.